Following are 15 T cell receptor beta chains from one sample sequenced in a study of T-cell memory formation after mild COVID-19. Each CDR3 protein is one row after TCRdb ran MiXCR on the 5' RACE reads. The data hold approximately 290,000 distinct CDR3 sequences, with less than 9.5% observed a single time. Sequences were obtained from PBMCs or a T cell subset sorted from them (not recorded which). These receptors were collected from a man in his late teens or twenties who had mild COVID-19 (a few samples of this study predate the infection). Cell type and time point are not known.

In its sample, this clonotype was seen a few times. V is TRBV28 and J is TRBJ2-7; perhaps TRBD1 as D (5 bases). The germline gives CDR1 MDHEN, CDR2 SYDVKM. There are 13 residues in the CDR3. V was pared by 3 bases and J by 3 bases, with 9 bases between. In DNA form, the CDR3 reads TGTGCCAGCAGTTTGACAGAGCGCTACGAGCAGTACTTC. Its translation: CASSLTERYEQYF. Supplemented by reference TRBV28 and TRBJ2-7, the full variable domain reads DVKVTQSSRYLVKRTGEKVFLECVQDMDHENMFWYRQDPGLGLRLIYFSYDVKMKEKGDIPEGYSVSREKKERFSLILESASTNQTSMYLCASSLTERYEQYFGPGTRLTVT.

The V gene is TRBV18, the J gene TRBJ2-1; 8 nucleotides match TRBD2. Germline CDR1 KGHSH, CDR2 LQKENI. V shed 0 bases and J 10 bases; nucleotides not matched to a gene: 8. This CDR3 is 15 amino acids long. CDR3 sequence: CASSPPGTSRWEQFF. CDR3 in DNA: TGTGCCAGCTCACCACCTGGGACTAGTCGCTGGGAGCAGTTCTTC. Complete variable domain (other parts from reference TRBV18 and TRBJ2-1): NAGVMQNPRHLVRRRGQEARLRCSPMKGHSHVYWYRQLPEEGLKFMVYLQKENIIDESGMPKERFSAEFPKEGPSILRIQQVVRGDSAAYFCASSPPGTSRWEQFFGPGTRLTVL.

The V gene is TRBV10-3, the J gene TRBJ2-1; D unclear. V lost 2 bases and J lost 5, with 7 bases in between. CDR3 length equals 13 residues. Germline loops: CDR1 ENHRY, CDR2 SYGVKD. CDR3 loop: CAISEDLDNEQFF. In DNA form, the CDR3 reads TGTGCCATCAGTGAGGACCTGGACAATGAGCAGTTCTTC.

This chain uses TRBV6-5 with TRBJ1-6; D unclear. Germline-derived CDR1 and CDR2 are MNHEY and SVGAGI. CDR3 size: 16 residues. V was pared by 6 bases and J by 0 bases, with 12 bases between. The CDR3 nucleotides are TGTGCCAGCAGGGCTATGGAAAGCTCCTATAATTCACCCCTCCACTTT. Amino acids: CASRAMESSYNSPLHF.

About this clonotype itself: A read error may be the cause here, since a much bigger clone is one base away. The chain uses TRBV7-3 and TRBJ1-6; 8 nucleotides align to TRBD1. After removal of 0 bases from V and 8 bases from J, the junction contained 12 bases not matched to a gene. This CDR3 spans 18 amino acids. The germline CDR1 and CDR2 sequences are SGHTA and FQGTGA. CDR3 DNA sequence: TGTGCCAGCAGCTTAACTGGTCAGGGGGCAACAACTGATTCACCCCTCCACTTT. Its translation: CASSLTGQGATTDSPLHF. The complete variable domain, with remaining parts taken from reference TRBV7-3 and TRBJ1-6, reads GAGVSQTPSNKVTEKGKYVELRCDPISGHTALYWYRQSLGQGPEFLIYFQGTGAADDSGLPNDRFFAVRPEGSVSTLKIQRTERGDSAVYLCASSLTGQGATTDSPLHFGNGTRLTVT.

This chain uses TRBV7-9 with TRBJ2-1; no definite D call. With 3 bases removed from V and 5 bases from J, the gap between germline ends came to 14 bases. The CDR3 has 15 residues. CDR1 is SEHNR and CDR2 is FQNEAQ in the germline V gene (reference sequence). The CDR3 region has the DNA TGTGCCAGCAGCTTCTGGGCCCTCCCGGACAATGAGCAGTTCTTC. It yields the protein CASSFWALPDNEQFF.

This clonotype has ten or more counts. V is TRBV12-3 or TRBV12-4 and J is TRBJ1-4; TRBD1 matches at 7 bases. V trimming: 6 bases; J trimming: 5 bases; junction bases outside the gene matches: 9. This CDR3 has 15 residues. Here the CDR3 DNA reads TGTGCCAGCAGCAGCCTCGACAGGGCCAATGAAAAACTGTTTTTT. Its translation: CASSSLDRANEKLFF.

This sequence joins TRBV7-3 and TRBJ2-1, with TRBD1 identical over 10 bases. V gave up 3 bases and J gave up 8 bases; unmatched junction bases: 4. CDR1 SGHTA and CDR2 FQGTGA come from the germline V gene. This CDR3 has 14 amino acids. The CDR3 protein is CASSLETGGYEQFF. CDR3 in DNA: TGTGCCAGCAGCTTGGAGACAGGGGGCTATGAGCAGTTCTTC. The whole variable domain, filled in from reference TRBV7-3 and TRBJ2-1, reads GAGVSQTPSNKVTEKGKYVELRCDPISGHTALYWYRQSLGQGPEFLIYFQGTGAADDSGLPNDRFFAVRPEGSVSTLKIQRTERGDSAVYLCASSLETGGYEQFFGPGTRLTVL.

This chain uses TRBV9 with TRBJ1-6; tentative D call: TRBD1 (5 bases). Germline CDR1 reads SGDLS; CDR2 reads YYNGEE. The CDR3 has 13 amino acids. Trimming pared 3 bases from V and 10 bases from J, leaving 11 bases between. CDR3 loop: CASSEIGVSPLHF. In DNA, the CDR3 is TGTGCCAGCAGCGAGATAGGGGTCTCACCCCTCCACTTT.

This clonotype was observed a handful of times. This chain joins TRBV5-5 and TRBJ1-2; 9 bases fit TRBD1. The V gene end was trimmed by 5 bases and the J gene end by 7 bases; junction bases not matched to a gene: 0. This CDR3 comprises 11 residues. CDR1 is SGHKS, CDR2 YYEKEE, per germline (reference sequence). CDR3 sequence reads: CASRDRGGYTF. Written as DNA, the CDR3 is TGTGCCAGCAGGGACAGGGGTGGCTACACCTTC.

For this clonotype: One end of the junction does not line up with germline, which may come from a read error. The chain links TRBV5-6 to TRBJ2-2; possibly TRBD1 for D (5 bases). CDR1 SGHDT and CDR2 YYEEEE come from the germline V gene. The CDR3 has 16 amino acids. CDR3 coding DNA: TGTGCCAGAAGCTCGAGACGGCAGGGCAACACCGGGGAGCTGTTTTTT. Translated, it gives CARSSRRQGNTGELFF. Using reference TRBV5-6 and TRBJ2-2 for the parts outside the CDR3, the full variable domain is DAGVTQSPTHLIKTRGQQVTLRCSPKSGHDTVSWYQQALGQGPQFIFQYYEEEERQRGNFPDRFSGHQFPNYSSELNVNALLLGDSALYLCARSSRRQGNTGELFFGEGSRLTVL.

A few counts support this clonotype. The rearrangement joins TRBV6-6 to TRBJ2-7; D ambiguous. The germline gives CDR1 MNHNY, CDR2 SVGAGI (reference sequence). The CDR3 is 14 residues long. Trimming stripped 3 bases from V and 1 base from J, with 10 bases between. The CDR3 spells CASSYGPESYEQYF. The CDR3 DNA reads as TGTGCCAGCAGTTATGGTCCAGAATCCTACGAGCAGTACTTC.

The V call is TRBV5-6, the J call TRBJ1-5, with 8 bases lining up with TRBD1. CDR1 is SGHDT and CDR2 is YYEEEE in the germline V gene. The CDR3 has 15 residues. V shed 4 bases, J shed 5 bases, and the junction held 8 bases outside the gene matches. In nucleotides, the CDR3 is TGTGCCAGCAGCGGCTTCGGACAGGGCCATCAGCCCCAGCATTTT. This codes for CASSGFGQGHQPQHF.

This CDR3 is CASSVNQAPLHF. CDR3 sequence (DNA): TGTGCCAGCAGCGTAAATCAGGCACCCCTCCACTTT. This rearrangement joins TRBV7-9 to TRBJ1-6; D gene unclear. CDR3 length: 12 amino acids. V dropped 5 bases and J dropped 11 bases, with 10 bases sitting between them. CDR1 is SEHNR and CDR2 is FQNEAQ in the germline V gene (reference sequence).

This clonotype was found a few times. The CDR3 reads CASSSGRGGNQPQHF. The CDR3 coding sequence is TGTGCCAGCAGCTCAGGTAGAGGGGGCAATCAGCCCCAGCATTTT. This rearrangement joins TRBV5-5 to TRBJ1-5; possible D gene TRBD1, 5 bases. V was clipped by 3 bases and J by 2 bases, with 12 bases between them. Germline CDR1 SGHKS, CDR2 YYEKEE (reference sequence). The CDR3 loop spans 15 amino acids.